This TCR beta chain derives from a study of cytomegalovirus exposure and HLA in healthy donors. Notes on the study in general: Researchers reported from a later analysis that most CMV-associated TCR beta chains appeared HLA-restricted. In all likelihood, a cluster of highly shared sequence variants was a sequencing artifact.

PCR involved 60 Vbeta and 13 Jbeta primers. Assay: immunoSEQ multiplex PCR; the TCRdb copy retains only in-frame clones and omits some. This repertoire shows some 140,000 clones, around 75% found once; its top ten account for roughly 7.7%. This clone was counted a few times. The antigen remains unidentified. Per germline, CDR1 MNHEY and CDR2 SVGAGI. J lost 8 bases, V lost 5 bases, and 6 bases had no gene match. This CDR3 is 14 amino acids long. The sequence was obtained from a man aged 25-40 years in good health and CMV-seropositive. Sample: PBMCs. The chain has TRBV6-5 and TRBJ1-2, with 12 bases that match TRBD1. The CDR3: CASSIRDRGHGYTF. The CDR3 region has the DNA TGTGCCAGCAGTATCCGGGACAGGGGGCACGGCTACACCTTC.